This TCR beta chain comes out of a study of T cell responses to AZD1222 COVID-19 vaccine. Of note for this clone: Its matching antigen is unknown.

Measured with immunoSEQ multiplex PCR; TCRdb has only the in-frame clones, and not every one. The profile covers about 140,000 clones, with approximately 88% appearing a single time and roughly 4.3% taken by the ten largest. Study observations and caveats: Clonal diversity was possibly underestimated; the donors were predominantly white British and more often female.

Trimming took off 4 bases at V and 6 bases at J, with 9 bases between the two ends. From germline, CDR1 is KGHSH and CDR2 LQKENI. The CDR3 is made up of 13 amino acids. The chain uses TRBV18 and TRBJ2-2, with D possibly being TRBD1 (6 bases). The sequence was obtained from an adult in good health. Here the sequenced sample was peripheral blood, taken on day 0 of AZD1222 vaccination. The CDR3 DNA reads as TGTGCCAGCTCACAAACAGGGCCCGGGGAGCTGTTTTTT. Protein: CASSQTGPGELFF.